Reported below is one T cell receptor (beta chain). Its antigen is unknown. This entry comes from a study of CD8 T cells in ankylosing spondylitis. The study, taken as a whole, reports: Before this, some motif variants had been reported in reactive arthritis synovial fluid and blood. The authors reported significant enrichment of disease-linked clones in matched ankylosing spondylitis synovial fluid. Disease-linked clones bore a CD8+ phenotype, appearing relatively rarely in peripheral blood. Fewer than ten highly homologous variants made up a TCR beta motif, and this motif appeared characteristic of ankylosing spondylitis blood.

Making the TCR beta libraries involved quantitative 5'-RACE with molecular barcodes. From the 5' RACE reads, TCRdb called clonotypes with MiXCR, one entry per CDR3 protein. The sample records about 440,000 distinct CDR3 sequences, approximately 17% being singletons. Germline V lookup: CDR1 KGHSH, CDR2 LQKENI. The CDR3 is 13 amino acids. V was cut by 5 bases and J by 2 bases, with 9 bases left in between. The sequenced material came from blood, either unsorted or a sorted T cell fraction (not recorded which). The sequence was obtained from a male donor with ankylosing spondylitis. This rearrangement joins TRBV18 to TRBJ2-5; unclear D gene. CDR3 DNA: TGTGCCAGCTCAGCGGCAGGACAAGAGACCCAGTACTTC. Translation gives CASSAAGQETQYF.